This is a list of T cell receptor beta chains from one sample in a study of quantifying T cell responses using KT2 cells. TCRdb reprocessed the UMI-ligation and nested PCR reads with MiXCR, giving one entry per CDR3 protein. Of approximately 46,000 distinct CDR3 sequences listed, approximately 10% are singletons. Specimen: PBMCs spiked with cells of the T cell clone KT2. Source of these receptors: a human donor. CDR3s include the opening cysteine and the closing phenylalanine or tryptophan. A D gene is named only where the DNA matches it firmly. Rows may omit the clone size; those that give it use once, few, many or a size class.

TRBJ2-1 . many 14 TRBV6-1 TGTGCCAGCAGTGGGCCTAGGTTCTGGAATGAGCAGTTCTTC CASSGPRFWNEQFF
TRBJ2-1 . many 15 TRBV18 TGTGCCAGCTCACCACCGACCCTCATCGACCCCACGCCGTTCTTC CASSPPTLIDPTPFF
TRBJ1-1 . many 14 TRBV18 TGTGCCAGCTCACCAGACGGGACGGACACTGAAGCTTTCTTT CASSPDGTDTEAFF
TRBJ2-5 . . 16 TRBV24-1 TGTGCCACCAGTGATTTGAGTAGGGGGGTGGGAGAGACCCAGTACTTC CATSDLSRGVGETQYF
TRBJ1-2 . . 16 TRBV6-6 TGTGCCAGCAGTCCCCCGGGCGGCGGGGGCTCTTATGGCTACACCTTC CASSPPGGGGSYGYTF
TRBJ1-2 TRBD1 . 14 TRBV30 TGTGCCTGGAGTGTAAGAGGGGGCAACTATGGCTACACCTTC CAWSVRGGNYGYTF
TRBJ2-1 . few 17 TRBV6-2/TRBV6-3 TGTGCCAGCAGTTACTCGACGGTCCGGAGCTCCTACAATGAGCAGTTCTTC CASSYSTVRSSYNEQFF
TRBJ2-3 TRBD2 . 16 TRBV7-9 TGTGCCAGCAGCTTGGGACTAGCGGGGGGGCCAGATACGCAGTATTTT CASSLGLAGGPDTQYF
TRBJ1-2 . . 14 TRBV3-1 TGTGCCAGCAGCCAAGACCGGGGCGGCTATGGCTACACCTTC CASSQDRGGYGYTF
TRBJ1-6 . . 19 TRBV4-1 TGCGCCAGCAGCCAACTCCCCATTCCCGGAGCCGGGTTCAATTCACCCCTCCACTTT CASSQLPIPGAGFNSPLHF
TRBJ1-5 . few 20 TRBV20-1 TGCAGTGCTAGAGTAACAGAAATGGCTATGTCCCGGTTCTTAAATCAGCCCCAGCATTTT CSARVTEMAMSRFLNQPQHF
TRBJ2-7 TRBD2 few 15 TRBV28 TGTGCCAGCAGTTCCCTGAAACTCGGGAGGTACGAGCAGTACTTC CASSSLKLGRYEQYF
TRBJ2-5 TRBD1 . 15 TRBV3-1 TGTGCCAGCAGCCGCGGGACAGGGTTGCAAGAGACCCAGTACTTC CASSRGTGLQETQYF
TRBJ2-3 . . 15 TRBV2 TGTGCCAACAGAAAGACCAGCGGGCGTTCAGATACGCAGTATTTT CANRKTSGRSDTQYF
TRBJ2-1 . few 17 TRBV6-2/TRBV6-3 TGTGCCAGCAGTTATTCTATTGAGTCCGACAGGTACTATGAGCAGTTCTTC CASSYSIESDRYYEQFF
TRBJ1-1 TRBD1 few 15 TRBV18 TGTGCCAGCTCACCATCGGGACAGCTGAGCCCCGGGGCTTTCTTT CASSPSGQLSPGAFF
TRBJ1-4 . . 14 TRBV12-3/TRBV12-4 TGTGCCAGCAGCGTCTCCGGGGGGGGTGAAAAACTGTTTTTT CASSVSGGGEKLFF
TRBJ2-1 . many 15 TRBV4-3 TGCGCCAGCAGCCAATGGGCCCACACGGTATATGAGCAGTTCTTC CASSQWAHTVYEQFF
TRBJ2-3 . few 17 TRBV20-1 TGCAGTGCTAGTCCTTCACTAGTGGAGCCGTACACAGATACGCAGTATTTT CSASPSLVEPYTDTQYF
TRBJ1-1 TRBD1 . 14 TRBV12-3/TRBV12-4 TGTGCCAGCAGGCCCGGACAGGGGGGGACTGAAGCTTTCTTT CASRPGQGGTEAFF
TRBJ2-3 . many 15 TRBV23-1 TGCGCCAGCCTTCCAGGGTACGGGGACACAGATACGCAGTATTTT CASLPGYGDTDTQYF
TRBJ1-2 . . 11 TRBV2 TGTGCCAGCGGGGAGGGCTATGGCTACACCTTC CASGEGYGYTF
TRBJ2-3 TRBD2 few 13 TRBV12-3/TRBV12-4 TGTGCCAGCAGTTGGGGGGGGGCAGATACGCAGTATTTT CASSWGGADTQYF